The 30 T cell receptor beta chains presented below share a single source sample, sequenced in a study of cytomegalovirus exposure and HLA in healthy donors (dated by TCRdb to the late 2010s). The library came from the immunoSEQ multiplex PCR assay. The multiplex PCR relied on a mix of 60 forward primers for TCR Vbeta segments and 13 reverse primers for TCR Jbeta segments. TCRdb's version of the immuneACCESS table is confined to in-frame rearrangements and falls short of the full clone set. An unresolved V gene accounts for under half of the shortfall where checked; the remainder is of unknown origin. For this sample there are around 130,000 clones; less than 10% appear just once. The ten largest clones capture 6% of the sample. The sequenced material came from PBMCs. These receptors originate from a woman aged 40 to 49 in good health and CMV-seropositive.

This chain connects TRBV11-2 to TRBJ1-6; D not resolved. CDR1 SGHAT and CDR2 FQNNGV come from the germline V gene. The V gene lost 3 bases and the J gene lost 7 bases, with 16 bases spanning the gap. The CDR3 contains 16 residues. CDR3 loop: CASSFQATTKNSPLHF. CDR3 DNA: TGTGCCAGCAGCTTTCAGGCGACAACGAAGAATTCACCCCTCCACTTT.

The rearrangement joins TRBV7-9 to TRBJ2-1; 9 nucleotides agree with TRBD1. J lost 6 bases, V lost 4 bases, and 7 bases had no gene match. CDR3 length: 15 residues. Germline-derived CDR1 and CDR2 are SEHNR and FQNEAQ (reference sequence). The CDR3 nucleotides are TGTGCCAGCAGCTGGAGGGACAGGGCTTCCAATGAGCAGTTCTTC. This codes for CASSWRDRASNEQFF.

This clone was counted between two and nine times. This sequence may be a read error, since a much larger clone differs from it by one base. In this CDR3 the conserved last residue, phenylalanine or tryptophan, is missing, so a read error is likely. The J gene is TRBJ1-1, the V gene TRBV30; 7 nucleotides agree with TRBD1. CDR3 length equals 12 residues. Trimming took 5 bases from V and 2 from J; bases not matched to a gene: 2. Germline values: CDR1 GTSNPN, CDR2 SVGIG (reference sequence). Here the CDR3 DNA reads TGTGCCTGGGACAGGGTTAACACTGAAGCTTTCTTG. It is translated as CAWDRVNTEAFL.

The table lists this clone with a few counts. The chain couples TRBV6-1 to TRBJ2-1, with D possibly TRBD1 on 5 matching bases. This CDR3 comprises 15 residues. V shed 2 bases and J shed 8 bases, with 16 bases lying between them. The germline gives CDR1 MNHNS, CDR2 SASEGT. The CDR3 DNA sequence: TGTGCCAGCAGTGAACAGACAGTTGGCTGGGATGAGCAGTTCTTC. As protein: CASSEQTVGWDEQFF.

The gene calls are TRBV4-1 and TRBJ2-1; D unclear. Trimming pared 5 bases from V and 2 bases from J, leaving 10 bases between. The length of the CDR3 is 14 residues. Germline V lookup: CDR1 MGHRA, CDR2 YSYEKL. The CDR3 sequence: CASSYTLAYNEQFF. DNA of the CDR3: TGCGCCAGCAGCTATACCCTAGCCTACAATGAGCAGTTCTTC.

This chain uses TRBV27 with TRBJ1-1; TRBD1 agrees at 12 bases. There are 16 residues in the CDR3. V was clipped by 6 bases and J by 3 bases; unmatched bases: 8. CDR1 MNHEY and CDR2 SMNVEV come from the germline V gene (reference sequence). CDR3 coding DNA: TGTGCCAGCAGCCCCGGGACAGGGGGCGCTTACACTGAAGCTTTCTTT. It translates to CASSPGTGGAYTEAFF.

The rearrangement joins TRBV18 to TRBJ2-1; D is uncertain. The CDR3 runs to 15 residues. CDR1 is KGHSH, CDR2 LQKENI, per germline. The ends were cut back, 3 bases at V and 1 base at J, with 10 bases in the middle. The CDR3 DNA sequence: TGTGCCAGCTCACCCTCGTTGAGATCCTACAATGAGCAGTTCTTC. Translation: CASSPSLRSYNEQFF.

For the CDR3, the DNA is TGTGCCAGCAGCTTGGCCCATAACTATGGCTACACCTTC. This codes for CASSLAHNYGYTF. The chain employs TRBV7-2 and TRBJ1-2; no clear D. Between the trimmed V and J ends, which lost 3 bases and 1 base, there was a span of 6 bases. The CDR3 consists of 13 residues. The V gene's germline CDR1 is SGHTA and CDR2 FQGNSA.

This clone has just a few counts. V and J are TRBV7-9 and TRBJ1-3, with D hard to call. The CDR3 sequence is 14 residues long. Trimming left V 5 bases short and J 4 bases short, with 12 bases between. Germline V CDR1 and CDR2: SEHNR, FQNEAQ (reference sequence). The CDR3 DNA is TGTGCCAGCAGCCCGTTTAGTTGGGGAAACACCATATATTTT. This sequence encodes CASSPFSWGNTIYF.

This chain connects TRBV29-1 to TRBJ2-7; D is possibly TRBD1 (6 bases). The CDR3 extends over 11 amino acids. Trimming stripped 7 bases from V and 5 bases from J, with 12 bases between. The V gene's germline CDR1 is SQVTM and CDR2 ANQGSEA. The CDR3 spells CSAGERNEQYF. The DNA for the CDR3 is TGCAGCGCAGGGGAGAGGAACGAGCAGTACTTC.

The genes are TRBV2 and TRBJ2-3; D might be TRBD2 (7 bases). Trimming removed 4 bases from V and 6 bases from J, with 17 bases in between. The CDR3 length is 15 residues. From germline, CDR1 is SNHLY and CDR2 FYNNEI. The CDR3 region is CASSGTRGGQDTQYF. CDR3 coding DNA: TGTGCCAGCAGTGGGACTAGGGGGGGCCAGGATACGCAGTATTTT.

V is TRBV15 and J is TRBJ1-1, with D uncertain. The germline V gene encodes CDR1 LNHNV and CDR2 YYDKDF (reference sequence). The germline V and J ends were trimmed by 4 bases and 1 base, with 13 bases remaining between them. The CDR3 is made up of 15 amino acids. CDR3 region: CATSIRLLPNTEAFF. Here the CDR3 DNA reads TGTGCCACCAGCATCAGACTCCTACCGAACACTGAAGCTTTCTTT.

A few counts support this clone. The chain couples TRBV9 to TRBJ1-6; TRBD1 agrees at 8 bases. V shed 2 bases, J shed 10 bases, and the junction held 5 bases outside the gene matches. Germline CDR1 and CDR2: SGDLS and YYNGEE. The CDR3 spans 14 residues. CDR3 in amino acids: CASSVQGARSPLHF. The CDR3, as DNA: TGTGCCAGCAGCGTTCAGGGGGCCCGATCACCCCTCCACTTT. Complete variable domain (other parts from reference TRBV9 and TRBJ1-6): DSGVTQTPKHLITATGQRVTLRCSPRSGDLSVYWYQQSLDQGLQFLIQYYNGEERAKGNILERFSAQQFPDLHSELNLSSLELGDSALYFCASSVQGARSPLHFGNGTRLTVT.

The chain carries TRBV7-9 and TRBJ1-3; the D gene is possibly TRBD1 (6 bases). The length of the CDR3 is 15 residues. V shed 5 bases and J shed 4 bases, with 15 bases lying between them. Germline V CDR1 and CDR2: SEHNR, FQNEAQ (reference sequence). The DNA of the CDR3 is TGTGCCAGCAGCGGGTCCAGACAGGTCGGAAACACCATATATTTT. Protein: CASSGSRQVGNTIYF.

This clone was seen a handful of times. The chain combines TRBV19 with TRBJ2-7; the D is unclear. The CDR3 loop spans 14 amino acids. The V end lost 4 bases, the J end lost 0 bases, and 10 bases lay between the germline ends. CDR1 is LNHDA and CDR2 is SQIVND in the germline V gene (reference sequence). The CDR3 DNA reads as TGTGCCAGTAGTAACACAGCCCGCTCCTACGAGCAGTACTTC. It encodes CASSNTARSYEQYF. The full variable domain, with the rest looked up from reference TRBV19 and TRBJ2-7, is DGGITQSPKYLFRKEGQNVTLSCEQNLNHDAMYWYRQDPGQGLRLIYYSQIVNDFQKGDIAEGYSVSREKKESFPLTVTSAQKNPTAFYLCASSNTARSYEQYFGPGTRLTVT.

As DNA, the CDR3 is TGTGCCAGCAGCTTGGAGCCAGCGCGGGGCTACACCTTC. This encodes CASSLEPARGYTF. This sequence joins TRBV5-8 and TRBJ1-2; D not resolved. V was trimmed by 0 bases and J by 8 bases, leaving 11 bases between them. Germline CDR1 reads SGHTS; CDR2 reads YDEGEE. The CDR3 runs 13 residues.

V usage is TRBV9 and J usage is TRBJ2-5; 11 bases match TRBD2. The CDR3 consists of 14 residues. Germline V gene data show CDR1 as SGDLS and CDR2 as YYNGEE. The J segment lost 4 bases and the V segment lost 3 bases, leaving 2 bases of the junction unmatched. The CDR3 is CASSALAGGETQYF. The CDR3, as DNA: TGTGCCAGCAGCGCGCTAGCGGGGGGAGAGACCCAGTACTTC.

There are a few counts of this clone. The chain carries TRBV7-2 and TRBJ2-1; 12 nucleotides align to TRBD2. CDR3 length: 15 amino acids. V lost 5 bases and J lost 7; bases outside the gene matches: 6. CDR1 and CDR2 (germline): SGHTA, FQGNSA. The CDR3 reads CASSPGLAGRNEQFF. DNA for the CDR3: TGTGCCAGCAGCCCCGGACTAGCGGGGAGGAATGAGCAGTTCTTC.

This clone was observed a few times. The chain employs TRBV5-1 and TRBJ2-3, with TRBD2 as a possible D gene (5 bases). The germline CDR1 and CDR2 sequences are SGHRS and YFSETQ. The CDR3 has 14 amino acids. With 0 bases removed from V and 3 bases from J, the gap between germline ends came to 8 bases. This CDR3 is CASSLGSETDTQYF. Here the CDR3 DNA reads TGCGCCAGCAGCTTGGGTAGCGAAACAGATACGCAGTATTTT. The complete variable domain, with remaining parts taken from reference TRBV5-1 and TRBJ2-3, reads KAGVTQTPRYLIKTRGQQVTLSCSPISGHRSVSWYQQTPGQGLQFLFEYFSETQRNKGNFPGRFSGRQFSNSRSEMNVSTLELGDSALYLCASSLGSETDTQYFGPGTRLTVL.

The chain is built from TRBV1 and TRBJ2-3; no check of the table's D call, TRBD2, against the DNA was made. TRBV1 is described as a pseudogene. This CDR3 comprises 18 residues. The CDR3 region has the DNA TGCACCAGCAGCCAAGATCGGGGTGGGCGGGATCCCACAGATACGCAGTATTTT. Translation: CTSSQDRGGRDPTDTQYF.

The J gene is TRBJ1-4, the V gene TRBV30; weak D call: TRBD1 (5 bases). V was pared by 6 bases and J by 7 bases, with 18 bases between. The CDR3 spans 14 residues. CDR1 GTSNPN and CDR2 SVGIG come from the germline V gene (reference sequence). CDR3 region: CACPASREVEKLFF. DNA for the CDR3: TGTGCCTGCCCCGCGAGCAGGGAGGTTGAAAAACTGTTTTTT.

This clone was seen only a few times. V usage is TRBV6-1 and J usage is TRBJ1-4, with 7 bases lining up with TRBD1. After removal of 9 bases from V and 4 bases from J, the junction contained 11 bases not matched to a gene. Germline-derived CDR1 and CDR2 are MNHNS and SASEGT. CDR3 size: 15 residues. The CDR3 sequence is CAREGARVHNEKLFF. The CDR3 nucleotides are TGTGCCAGAGAGGGGGCGAGGGTCCATAATGAAAAACTGTTTTTT.

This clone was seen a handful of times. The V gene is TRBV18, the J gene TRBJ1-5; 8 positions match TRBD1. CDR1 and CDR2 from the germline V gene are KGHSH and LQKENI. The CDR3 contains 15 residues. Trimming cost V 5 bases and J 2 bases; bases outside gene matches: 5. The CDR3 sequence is CASSAGGQGNQPQHF. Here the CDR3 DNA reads TGTGCCAGCTCAGCAGGGGGACAGGGCAATCAGCCCCAGCATTTT. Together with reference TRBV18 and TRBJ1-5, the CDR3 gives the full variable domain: NAGVMQNPRHLVRRRGQEARLRCSPMKGHSHVYWYRQLPEEGLKFMVYLQKENIIDESGMPKERFSAEFPKEGPSILRIQQVVRGDSAAYFCASSAGGQGNQPQHFGDGTRLSIL.

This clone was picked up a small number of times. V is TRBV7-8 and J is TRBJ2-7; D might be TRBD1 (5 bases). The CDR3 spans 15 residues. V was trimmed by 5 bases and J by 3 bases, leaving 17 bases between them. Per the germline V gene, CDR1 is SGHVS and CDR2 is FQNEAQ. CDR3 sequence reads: CASSHDSGIRYEQYF. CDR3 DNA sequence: TGTGCCAGCAGCCACGATTCAGGGATTCGCTACGAGCAGTACTTC.

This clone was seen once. CDR3 sequence: CASKGHSNTEAFF. The DNA of the CDR3 is TGCGCCAGCAAAGGACACTCGAACACTGAAGCTTTCTTT. The J gene is TRBJ1-1, the V gene TRBV10-1, with a possible D match to TRBD1 (5 bases). Germline V gives CDR1 WNHNN, CDR2 SYGVQD (reference sequence). The V and J ends lost 7 bases and 1 base respectively, with 10 bases between them. The CDR3 is 13 amino acids.

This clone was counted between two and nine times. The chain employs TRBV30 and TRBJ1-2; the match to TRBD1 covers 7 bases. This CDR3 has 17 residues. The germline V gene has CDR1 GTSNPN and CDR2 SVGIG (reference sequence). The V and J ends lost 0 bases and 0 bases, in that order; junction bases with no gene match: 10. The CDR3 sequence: CAWSVLGQDAPNYGYTF. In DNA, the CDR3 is TGTGCCTGGAGTGTACTAGGACAGGACGCCCCTAACTATGGCTACACCTTC.

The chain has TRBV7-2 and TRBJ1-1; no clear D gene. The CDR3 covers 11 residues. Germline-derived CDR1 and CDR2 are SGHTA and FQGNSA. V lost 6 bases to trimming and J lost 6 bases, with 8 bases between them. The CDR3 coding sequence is TGTGCCAGCAGAGACACTCCTGAAGCTTTCTTT. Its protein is CASRDTPEAFF.

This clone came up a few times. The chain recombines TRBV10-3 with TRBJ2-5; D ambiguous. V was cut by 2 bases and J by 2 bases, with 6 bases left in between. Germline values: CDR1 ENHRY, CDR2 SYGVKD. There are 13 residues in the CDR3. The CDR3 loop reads CAISEGLQETQYF. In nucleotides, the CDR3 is TGTGCCATCAGTGAGGGGCTTCAAGAGACCCAGTACTTC.

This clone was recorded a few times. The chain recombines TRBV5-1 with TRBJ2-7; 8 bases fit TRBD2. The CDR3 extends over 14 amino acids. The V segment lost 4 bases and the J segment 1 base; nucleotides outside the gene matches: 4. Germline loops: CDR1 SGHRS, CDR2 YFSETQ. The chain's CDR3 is CASSPVAGSYEQYF. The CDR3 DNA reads TGCGCCAGCAGCCCAGTAGCGGGGTCCTACGAGCAGTACTTC. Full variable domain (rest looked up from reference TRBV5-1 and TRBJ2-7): KAGVTQTPRYLIKTRGQQVTLSCSPISGHRSVSWYQQTPGQGLQFLFEYFSETQRNKGNFPGRFSGRQFSNSRSEMNVSTLELGDSALYLCASSPVAGSYEQYFGPGTRLTVT.

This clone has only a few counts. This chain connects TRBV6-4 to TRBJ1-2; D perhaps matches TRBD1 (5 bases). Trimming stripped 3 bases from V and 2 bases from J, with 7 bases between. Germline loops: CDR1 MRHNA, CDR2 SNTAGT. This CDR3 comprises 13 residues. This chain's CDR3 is CASSETVNYGYTF. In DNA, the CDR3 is TGTGCCAGCAGTGAGACAGTAAACTATGGCTACACCTTC.